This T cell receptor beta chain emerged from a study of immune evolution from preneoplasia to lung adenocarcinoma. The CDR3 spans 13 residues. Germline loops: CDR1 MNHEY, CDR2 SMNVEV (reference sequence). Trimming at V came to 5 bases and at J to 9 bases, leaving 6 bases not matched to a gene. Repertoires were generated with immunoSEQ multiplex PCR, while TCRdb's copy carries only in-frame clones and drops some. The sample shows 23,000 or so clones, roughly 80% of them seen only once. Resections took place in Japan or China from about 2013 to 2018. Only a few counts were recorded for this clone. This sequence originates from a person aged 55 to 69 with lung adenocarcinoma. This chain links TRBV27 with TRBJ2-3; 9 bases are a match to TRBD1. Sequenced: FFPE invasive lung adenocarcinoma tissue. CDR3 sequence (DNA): TGTGCCAGCAGTCCCGGGACAGGGCTAACGCAGTATTTT. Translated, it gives CASSPGTGLTQYF.